This T cell receptor beta chain was profiled in a study of cytomegalovirus exposure and HLA in healthy donors. V dropped 3 bases and J dropped 6; count of bases not matched to a gene: 7. The CDR3 runs to 15 residues. The germline V gene encodes CDR1 MDHEN and CDR2 SYDVKM. 13 Jbeta primers and 60 Vbeta primers were used for the PCR. TCRdb's table, derived via immunoSEQ multiplex PCR, lists solely in-frame clones and lacks some. The sample consists of around 150,000 clones, approximately 62% of them appearing once. Concerning this clone itself: The antigen is not known.

Regarding the study as a whole: Among the most significant clusters, several appeared linked to common viral pathogens in a later analysis. In a later analysis, at a false discovery rate of 0.05, roughly 16,000 TCR beta sequences matched HLA alleles.

This clonotype was sampled from a human donor in good health. The J gene is TRBJ1-5, the V gene TRBV28; TRBD1 agrees at 8 bases. Sequenced sample: PBMCs. CDR3 residues: CASSFSGGRGQPQHF. CDR3 coding DNA: TGTGCCAGCAGTTTCTCAGGGGGCCGGGGTCAGCCCCAGCATTTT.